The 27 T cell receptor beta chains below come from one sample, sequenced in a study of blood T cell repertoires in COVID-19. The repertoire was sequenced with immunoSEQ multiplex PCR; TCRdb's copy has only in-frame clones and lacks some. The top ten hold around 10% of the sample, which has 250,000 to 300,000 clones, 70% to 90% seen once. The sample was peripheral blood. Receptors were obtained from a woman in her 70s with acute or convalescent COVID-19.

In DNA, the CDR3 is TGTGCCAGATTGGACAGGGTCGGGAACGAGCAGTACTTC. Residues: CARLDRVGNEQYF. The J gene is TRBJ2-7, the V gene TRBV6-5; the match to TRBD1 covers 8 bases. The CDR3 contains 13 residues. V lost 9 bases to trimming and J lost 5 bases; unmatched junction nucleotides: 9. The germline V gene has CDR1 MNHEY and CDR2 SVGAGI.

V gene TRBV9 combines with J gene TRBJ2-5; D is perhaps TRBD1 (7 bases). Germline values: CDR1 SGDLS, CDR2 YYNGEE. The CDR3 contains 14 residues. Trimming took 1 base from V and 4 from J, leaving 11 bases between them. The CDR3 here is CASSVSQGGETQYF. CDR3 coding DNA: TGTGCCAGCAGCGTAAGCCAGGGGGGAGAGACCCAGTACTTC.

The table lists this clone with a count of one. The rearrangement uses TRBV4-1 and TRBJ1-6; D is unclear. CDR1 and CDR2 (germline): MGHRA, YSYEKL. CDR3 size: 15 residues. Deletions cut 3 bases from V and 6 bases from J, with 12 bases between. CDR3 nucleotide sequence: TGCGCCAGCAGCCAGCCGGGAACTCTTAATTCACCCCTCCACTTT. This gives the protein CASSQPGTLNSPLHF.

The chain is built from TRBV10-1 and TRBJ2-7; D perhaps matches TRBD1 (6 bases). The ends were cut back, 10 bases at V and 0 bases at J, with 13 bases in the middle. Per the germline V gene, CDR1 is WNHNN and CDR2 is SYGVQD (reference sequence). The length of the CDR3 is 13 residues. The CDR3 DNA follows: TGCGCCATCCGGACAGACAGCTCCTACGAGCAGTACTTC. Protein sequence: CAIRTDSSYEQYF.

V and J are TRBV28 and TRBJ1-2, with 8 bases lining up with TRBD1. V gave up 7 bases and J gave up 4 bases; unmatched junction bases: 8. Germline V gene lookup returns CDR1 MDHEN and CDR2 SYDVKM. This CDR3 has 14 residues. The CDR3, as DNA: TGTGCCAGCACCTCGGCAGGGGGCACCTATGGCTACACCTTC. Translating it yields CASTSAGGTYGYTF.

This CDR3 reads CASSFRRGNTEAFF. The CDR3 DNA is TGTGCCAGCAGCTTTAGACGGGGGAACACTGAAGCTTTCTTT. The chain uses TRBV7-2 and TRBJ1-1, with D unresolved. In germline, CDR1 is SGHTA, CDR2 FQGNSA. The CDR3 is 14 residues long. V gave up 3 bases and J gave up 1 base, with 9 bases separating them.

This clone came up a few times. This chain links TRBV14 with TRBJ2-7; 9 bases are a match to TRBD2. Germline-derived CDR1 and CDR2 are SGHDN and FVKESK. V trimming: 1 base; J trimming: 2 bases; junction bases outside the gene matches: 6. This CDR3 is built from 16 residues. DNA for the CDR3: TGTGCCAGCAGCCAAGTCGGGCTAGCGGGGACCTACGAGCAGTACTTC. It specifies CASSQVGLAGTYEQYF.

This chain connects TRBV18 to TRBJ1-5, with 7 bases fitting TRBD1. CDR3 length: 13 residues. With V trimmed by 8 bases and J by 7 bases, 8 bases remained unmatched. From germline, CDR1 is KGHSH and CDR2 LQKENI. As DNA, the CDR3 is TGTGCCAGCGCCGGGGACAGAACGCAGCCCCAGCATTTT. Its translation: CASAGDRTQPQHF.

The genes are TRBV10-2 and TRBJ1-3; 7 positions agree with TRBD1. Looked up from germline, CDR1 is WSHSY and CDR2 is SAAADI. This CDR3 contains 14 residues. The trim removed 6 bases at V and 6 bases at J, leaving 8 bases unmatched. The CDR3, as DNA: TGCGCCAGCAGCTACGCCGGGACAGAAAACACCATATATTTT. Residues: CASSYAGTENTIYF.

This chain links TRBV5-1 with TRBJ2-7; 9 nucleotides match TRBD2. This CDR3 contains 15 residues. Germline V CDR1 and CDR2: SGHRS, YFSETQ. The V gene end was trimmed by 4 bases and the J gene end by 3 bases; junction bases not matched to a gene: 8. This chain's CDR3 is CASSPGLASFYEQYF. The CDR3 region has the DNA TGCGCCAGCAGCCCCGGACTAGCGAGCTTCTACGAGCAGTACTTC. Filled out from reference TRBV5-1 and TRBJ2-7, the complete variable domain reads KAGVTQTPRYLIKTRGQQVTLSCSPISGHRSVSWYQQTPGQGLQFLFEYFSETQRNKGNFPGRFSGRQFSNSRSEMNVSTLELGDSALYLCASSPGLASFYEQYFGPGTRLTVT.

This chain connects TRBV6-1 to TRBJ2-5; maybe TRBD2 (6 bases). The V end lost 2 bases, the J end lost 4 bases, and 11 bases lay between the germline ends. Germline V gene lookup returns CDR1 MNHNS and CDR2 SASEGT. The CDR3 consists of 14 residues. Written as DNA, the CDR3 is TGTGCCAGCAGTGAATCAGGAGGGCCAGAGACCCAGTACTTC. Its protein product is CASSESGGPETQYF.

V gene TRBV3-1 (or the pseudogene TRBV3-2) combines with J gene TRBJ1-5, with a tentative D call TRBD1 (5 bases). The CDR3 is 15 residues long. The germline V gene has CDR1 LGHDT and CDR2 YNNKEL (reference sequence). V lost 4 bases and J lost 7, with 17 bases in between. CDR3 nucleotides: TGTGCCAGCAGCCCTTGGGACTCCCCTTCCCAGCCCCAGCATTTT. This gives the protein CASSPWDSPSQPQHF.

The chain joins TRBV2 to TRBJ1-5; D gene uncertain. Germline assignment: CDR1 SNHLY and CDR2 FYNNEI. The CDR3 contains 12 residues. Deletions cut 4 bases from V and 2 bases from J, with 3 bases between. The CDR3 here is CASSAGNQPQHF. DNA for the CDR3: TGTGCCAGCAGTGCGGGCAATCAGCCCCAGCATTTT.

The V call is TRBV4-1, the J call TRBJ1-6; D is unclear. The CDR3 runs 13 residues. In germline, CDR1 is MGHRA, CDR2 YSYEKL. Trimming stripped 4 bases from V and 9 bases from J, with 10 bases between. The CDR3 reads CASSLENGSPLHF. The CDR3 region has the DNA TGCGCCAGCAGCCTCGAGAACGGTTCACCCCTCCACTTT.

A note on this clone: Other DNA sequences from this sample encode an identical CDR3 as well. The CDR3 region is CASSIADSSYNSPLHF. CDR3 bases: TGTGCCAGTAGTATCGCGGACAGCTCCTATAATTCACCCCTCCACTTT. The chain carries TRBV19 and TRBJ1-6, with D perhaps matching TRBD1 (6 bases). The CDR3 contains 16 residues. Germline lookup yields CDR1 LNHDA and CDR2 SQIVND (reference sequence). Trimming removed 3 bases from V and 0 bases from J, with 9 bases in between.

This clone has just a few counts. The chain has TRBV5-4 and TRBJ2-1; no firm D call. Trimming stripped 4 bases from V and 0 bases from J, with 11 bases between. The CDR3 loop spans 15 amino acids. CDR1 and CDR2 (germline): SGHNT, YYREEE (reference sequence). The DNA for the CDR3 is TGTGCCAGCAGCAAGTGGGCCCCCTCCTACAATGAGCAGTTCTTC. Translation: CASSKWAPSYNEQFF.

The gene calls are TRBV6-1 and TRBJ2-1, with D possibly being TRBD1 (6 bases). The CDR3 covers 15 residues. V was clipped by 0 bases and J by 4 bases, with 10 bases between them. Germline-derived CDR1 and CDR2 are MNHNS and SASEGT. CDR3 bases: TGTGCCAGCAGTGAAGCGCAGGGGTGGTACAATGAGCAGTTCTTC. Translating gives CASSEAQGWYNEQFF.

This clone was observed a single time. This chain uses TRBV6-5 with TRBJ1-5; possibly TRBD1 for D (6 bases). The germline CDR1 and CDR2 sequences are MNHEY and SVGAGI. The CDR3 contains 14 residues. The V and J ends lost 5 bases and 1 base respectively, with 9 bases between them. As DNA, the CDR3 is TGTGCCAGCAGTCAGGACAGCAGCAATCAGCCCCAGCATTTT. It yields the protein CASSQDSSNQPQHF.

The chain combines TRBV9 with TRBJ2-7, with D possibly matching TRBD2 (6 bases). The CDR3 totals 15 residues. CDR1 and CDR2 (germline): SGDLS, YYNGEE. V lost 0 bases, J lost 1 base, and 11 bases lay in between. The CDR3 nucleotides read TGTGCCAGCAGCGTAGGAGGCGGGGAGTCCTACGAGCAGTACTTC. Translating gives CASSVGGGESYEQYF. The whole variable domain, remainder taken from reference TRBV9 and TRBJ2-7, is DSGVTQTPKHLITATGQRVTLRCSPRSGDLSVYWYQQSLDQGLQFLIQYYNGEERAKGNILERFSAQQFPDLHSELNLSSLELGDSALYFCASSVGGGESYEQYFGPGTRLTVT.

The CDR3 bases are TGTGCCAGCAGTGAAAGACTGACAGCGACTGAAGCTTTCTTT. The encoded protein is CASSERLTATEAFF. The genes are TRBV2 and TRBJ1-1; TRBD1 might be the D (5 bases). Looked up from germline, CDR1 is SNHLY and CDR2 is FYNNEI. The CDR3 runs to 14 residues. Trimming removed 2 bases from V and 5 bases from J, with 12 bases in between.

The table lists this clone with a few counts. DNA for the CDR3: TGTGCCAGCTCACCCAGTTTAGCAGGGGTGAACACTGAAGCTTTCTTT. Its protein is CASSPSLAGVNTEAFF. The V and J genes are TRBV18 and TRBJ1-1, with D tentatively TRBD1 (6 bases). Trimming took 3 bases from V and 0 from J, leaving 14 bases between them. The CDR3 length is 16 residues. Per germline, CDR1 KGHSH and CDR2 LQKENI. The variable domain in full, with the rest retrieved from reference TRBV18 and TRBJ1-1, is NAGVMQNPRHLVRRRGQEARLRCSPMKGHSHVYWYRQLPEEGLKFMVYLQKENIIDESGMPKERFSAEFPKEGPSILRIQQVVRGDSAAYFCASSPSLAGVNTEAFFGQGTRLTVV.

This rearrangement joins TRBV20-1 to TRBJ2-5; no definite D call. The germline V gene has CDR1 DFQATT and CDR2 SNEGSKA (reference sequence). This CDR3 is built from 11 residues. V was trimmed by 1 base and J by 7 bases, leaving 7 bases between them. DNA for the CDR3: TGCAGTGCTAGAGCCGAGTGGACCCAGTACTTC. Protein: CSARAEWTQYF.

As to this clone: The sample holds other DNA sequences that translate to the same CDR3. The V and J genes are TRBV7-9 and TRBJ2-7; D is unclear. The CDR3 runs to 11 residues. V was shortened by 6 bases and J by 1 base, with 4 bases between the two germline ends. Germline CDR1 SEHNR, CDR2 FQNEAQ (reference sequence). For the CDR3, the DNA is TGTGCCAGCAGTCTGTCCTACGAGCAGTACTTC. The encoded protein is CASSLSYEQYF.

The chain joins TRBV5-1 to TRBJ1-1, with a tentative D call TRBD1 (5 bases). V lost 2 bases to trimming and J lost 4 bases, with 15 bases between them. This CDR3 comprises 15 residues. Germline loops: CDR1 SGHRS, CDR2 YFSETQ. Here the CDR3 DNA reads TGCGCCAGCAGCTTCCAGGGTTCGGGCGGCACTGAAGCTTTCTTT. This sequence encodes CASSFQGSGGTEAFF. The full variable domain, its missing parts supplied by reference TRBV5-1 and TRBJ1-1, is KAGVTQTPRYLIKTRGQQVTLSCSPISGHRSVSWYQQTPGQGLQFLFEYFSETQRNKGNFPGRFSGRQFSNSRSEMNVSTLELGDSALYLCASSFQGSGGTEAFFGQGTRLTVV.

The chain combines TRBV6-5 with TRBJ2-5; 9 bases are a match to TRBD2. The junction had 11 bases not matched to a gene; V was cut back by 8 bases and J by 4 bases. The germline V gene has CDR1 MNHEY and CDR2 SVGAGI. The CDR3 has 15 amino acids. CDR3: CASLKRGAPRETQYF. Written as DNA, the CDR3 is TGTGCCAGCCTAAAGCGGGGGGCACCGCGAGAGACCCAGTACTTC.

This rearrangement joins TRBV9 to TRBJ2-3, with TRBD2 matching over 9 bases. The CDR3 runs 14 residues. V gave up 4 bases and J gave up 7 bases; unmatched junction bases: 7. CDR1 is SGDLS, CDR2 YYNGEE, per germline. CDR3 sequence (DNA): TGTGCCAGCAGCCCGCGGGGGGGGGCAAATACGCAGTATTTT. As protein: CASSPRGGANTQYF.

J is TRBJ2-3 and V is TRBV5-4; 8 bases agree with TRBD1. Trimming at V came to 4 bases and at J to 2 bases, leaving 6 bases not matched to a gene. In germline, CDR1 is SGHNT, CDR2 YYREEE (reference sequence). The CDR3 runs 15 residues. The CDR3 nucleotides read TGTGCCAGCAGCCAAGACAGGGGAACCACAGATACGCAGTATTTT. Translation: CASSQDRGTTDTQYF. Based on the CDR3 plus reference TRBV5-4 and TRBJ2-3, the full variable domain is ETGVTQSPTHLIKTRGQQVTLRCSSQSGHNTVSWYQQALGQGPQFIFQYYREEENGRGNFPPRFSGLQFPNYSSELNVNALELDDSALYLCASSQDRGTTDTQYFGPGTRLTVL.